Listed below are T cell receptor beta chains from one sample, sequenced in a study of breast tumors, draining lymph nodes, adjacent tissues. TCRdb re-called the multiplex PCR reads through MiXCR, storing one row per CDR3 protein. The table shows approximately 250,000 distinct CDR3 sequences, with roughly a third occurring only once. The sample was axillary lymph node tissue. The receptor set was obtained from a female donor with breast cancer. Some clones in this sample may be carry-over from other donors' samples. The CDR3 runs from the conserved cysteine through the conserved F or W. A D gene is named only where the DNA matches it firmly. Expanded clones are given a class, and other clones once, few, many or no size at all.

j_call	v_call	d_call	clone_size	cdr3_aa	cdr3_nt
TRBJ2-1	TRBV2	NA	NA	CASSEAGVPTGNEQFF	TGTGCCAGCAGTGAAGCCGGGGTCCCTACAGGGAATGAGCAGTTCTTC
TRBJ1-4	TRBV20-1	NA	many	CSASERQQGEKLFF	TGCAGTGCTAGTGAGAGACAACAGGGTGAAAAACTGTTTTTT
TRBJ2-3	TRBV20-1	TRBD2	many	CSARDPSGGAGPDTQYF	TGCAGTGCTAGAGATCCTAGCGGGGGGGCCGGCCCAGATACGCAGTATTTT
TRBJ1-6	TRBV10-3	TRBD1	large	CAISGQEINSPLHF	TGTGCCATTTCTGGACAGGAGATTAATTCACCCCTCCACTTT
TRBJ2-1	TRBV29-1	TRBD2	once	CSVRRASGRIDEQFF	TGCAGCGTTCGGAGGGCTAGCGGGAGGATTGATGAGCAGTTCTTC
TRBJ2-6	TRBV9	TRBD1	many	CASSVVQGAGANVLTF	TGTGCCAGCAGCGTGGTACAGGGGGCTGGGGCCAACGTCCTGACTTTC
TRBJ1-2	TRBV2	TRBD1	many	CASSGLGGSYTF	TGTGCCAGCAGTGGATTAGGGGGCAGCTACACCTTC
TRBJ2-1	TRBV29-1	TRBD2	many	CSVELPSGSYNEQFF	TGCAGCGTTGAACTGCCTAGCGGGTCCTACAATGAGCAGTTCTTC
TRBJ2-3	TRBV6-5	TRBD2	NA	CASRPLGRGGLDTQYF	TGTGCCAGCAGACCTTTGGGGCGGGGGGGCTTAGATACGCAGTATTTT
TRBJ1-6	TRBV20-1	NA	NA	CSGGTNYNSPLHF	TGCAGTGGTGGCACCAATTATAATTCACCCCTCCACTTT
TRBJ2-3	TRBV5-1	NA	many	CASSLGLLGSDTQYF	TGCGCCAGCAGCTTAGGACTCCTCGGATCAGATACGCAGTATTTT
TRBJ2-3	TRBV11-2	TRBD2	NA	CASSLTPSGASDTQYF	TGTGCCAGCAGCTTAACTCCTAGCGGGGCATCAGATACGCAGTATTTT
TRBJ1-5	TRBV6-6	NA	NA	CASTPSRGGIGSNQPQHF	TGTGCCAGCACCCCGTCTCGAGGGGGGATTGGTAGCAATCAGCCCCAGCATTTT
TRBJ2-2	TRBV3-1	TRBD1	NA	CASSFIDRESTGELFF	TGTGCCAGCAGCTTTATTGACAGGGAGAGCACCGGGGAGCTGTTTTTT
TRBJ2-5	TRBV7-7	TRBD1	NA	CATGGTGETQYF	TGTGCCACAGGGGGCACCGGGGAGACCCAGTACTTC
TRBJ2-1	TRBV24-1	TRBD1	many	CATSDLRGDRGYNEQFF	TGTGCCACCAGTGATTTGCGAGGAGACAGGGGATACAATGAGCAGTTCTTC
TRBJ2-7	TRBV28	TRBD1	NA	CASTTGTGKYEQYF	TGTGCCAGCACGACCGGGACAGGGAAATACGAGCAGTACTTC
TRBJ2-5	TRBV13	NA	NA	CASSRSQGWGGQETQYF	TGTGCCAGCAGCCGGAGTCAGGGGTGGGGGGGACAAGAGACCCAGTACTTC
TRBJ1-6	TRBV30	NA	many	CAWSGTLGVTLHF	TGTGCCTGGAGTGGTACCTTAGGCGTCACCCTCCACTTT
TRBJ2-1	TRBV30	NA	many	CAWRSNEQFF	TGTGCCTGGAGGTCCAATGAGCAGTTCTTC
TRBJ1-6	TRBV20-1	NA	NA	CSASTAYGSPLHF	TGCAGTGCTTCGACAGCTTACGGTTCACCCCTCCACTTT
TRBJ2-5	TRBV20-1	NA	NA	CSAGKGLGHPLARPETQYF	TGCAGTGCTGGGAAGGGGTTGGGACACCCCCTCGCCAGACCGGAGACCCAGTACTTC
TRBJ1-5	TRBV3-1	NA	many	CASSSEGNQPQHF	TGTGCCAGCAGCTCAGAGGGCAATCAGCCCCAGCATTTT
TRBJ2-5	TRBV9	NA	many	CASSRSVGWLGETQYF	TGTGCCAGCAGCCGATCAGTGGGCTGGCTGGGGGAGACCCAGTACTTC
TRBJ2-4	TRBV11-2	TRBD1	NA	CASSDRDRLAKNIQYF	TGTGCCAGCAGCGACCGGGACAGATTAGCCAAAAACATTCAGTACTTC
TRBJ2-5	TRBV3-1	NA	few	CASSHQTRSEVGTQYF	TGTGCCAGCAGCCACCAAACCCGAAGTGAGGTGGGGACCCAGTACTTC
TRBJ1-2	TRBV7-9	TRBD1	many	CASSPRGGFYGYTF	TGTGCCAGCAGCCCCAGGGGGGGCTTCTATGGCTACACCTTC
TRBJ2-2	TRBV20-1	NA	many	CSARRGNTGELFF	TGCAGTGCTAGAAGGGGGAACACCGGGGAGCTGTTTTTT
TRBJ2-6	TRBV24-1	NA	NA	CATSSRETGANVLTF	TGTGCCACCAGTAGCCGAGAAACCGGGGCCAACGTCCTGACTTTC
TRBJ2-1	TRBV5-1	TRBD2	many	CASRFGLAGGNEQFF	TGCGCCAGCAGATTCGGACTAGCGGGAGGAAATGAGCAGTTCTTC
TRBJ1-6	TRBV5-1	NA	many	CASSLDPVSSPLHF	TGCGCCAGCAGCTTGGACCCTGTCTCATCACCCCTCCACTTT
TRBJ1-2	TRBV7-4	NA	many	CASIKPGVGKGQVRYGYTF	TGTGCCAGCATCAAACCCGGGGTAGGCAAAGGGCAGGTAAGGTATGGCTACACCTTC
TRBJ2-7	TRBV7-2	NA	many	CASSSRVVSYEQYF	TGTGCCAGCAGTTCTCGAGTGGTCTCCTACGAGCAGTACTTC
TRBJ1-6	TRBV7-6	TRBD1	NA	CASSSRTGVSPLHF	TGTGCCAGCAGCTCTAGGACAGGGGTTTCACCCCTCCACTTT
TRBJ2-7	TRBV18	NA	few	CASSPRPGEEAYEQYF	TGTGCCAGCTCACCGAGACCGGGGGAGGAAGCCTACGAGCAGTACTTC
TRBJ1-6	TRBV2	NA	NA	CASTFSSYEQYFGPGYNSPLHF	NA
TRBJ1-2	TRBV20-1	NA	many	CSARSHRLGYGYTF	TGCAGTGCGAGATCTCACAGATTGGGCTATGGCTACACCTTC
TRBJ1-6	TRBV7-2	NA	NA	CASSLADSYNSPLHF	TGTGCCAGCAGCTTAGCGGACAGTTATAATTCACCCCTCCACTTT
TRBJ2-2	TRBV5-1	TRBD1	many	CASSIGTGNTGELFF	TGCGCCAGCAGCATAGGGACAGGCAACACCGGGGAGCTGTTTTTT
TRBJ2-4	TRBV7-8	NA	NA	CASTPRLGAQNIQYF	TGTGCCAGCACCCCCCGTTTGGGGGCCCAAAACATTCAGTACTTC
TRBJ1-2	TRBV5-1	TRBD1	NA	CASNLAGGEGGYTF	TGCGCCAGCAACTTGGCAGGGGGCGAAGGCGGCTACACCTTC
TRBJ2-1	TRBV10-3	TRBD2	many	CAISESRLAGAGEQFF	TGTGCCATCAGTGAGTCACGACTAGCGGGGGCGGGAGAGCAGTTCTTC
TRBJ1-1	TRBV20-1	NA	NA	CSGSRDPNTEAFF	TGCAGTGGCAGCCGGGACCCGAACACTGAAGCTTTCTTT
TRBJ2-3	TRBV12-3/TRBV12-4	NA	NA	CDGSGGDTQYF	TGTGACGGCTCCGGCGGGGATACGCAGTATTTT
TRBJ1-2	TRBV6-5	NA	NA	CASSLARGNYGYTF	TGTGCCAGCAGCCTCGCGAGGGGCAACTATGGCTACACCTTC
TRBJ2-1	TRBV5-1	NA	many	CASSLTGGGHNEQFF	TGCGCCAGCAGCTTGACAGGGGGGGGACACAATGAGCAGTTCTTC
TRBJ1-2	TRBV7-9	NA	many	CASSADSGEERGYTF	TGTGCCAGCAGCGCAGACTCAGGGGAAGAACGGGGCTACACCTTC
TRBJ1-6	TRBV20-1	NA	many	CSARDSGGSYNSPLHF	TGCAGTGCTAGAGATAGCGGGGGCTCCTATAATTCACCCCTCCACTTT
TRBJ1-3	TRBV29-1	TRBD1	NA	CSSTGTGGLYTIYF	TGCAGCAGTACCGGGACAGGGGGCTTGTACACCATATATTTT
TRBJ2-1	TRBV19	NA	many	CASSIAKSSYNEQFF	TGTGCCAGTAGTATAGCGAAGAGCTCCTACAATGAGCAGTTCTTC
TRBJ2-5	TRBV5-1	NA	NA	CASSLEGRGRETQYF	TGCGCCAGCAGCTTGGAGGGCAGGGGAAGGGAGACCCAGTACTTC
TRBJ2-1	TRBV7-6	NA	NA	CASSLSEPYNEQFF	TGTGCCAGCAGTTTATCAGAGCCCTACAATGAGCAGTTCTTC
TRBJ2-2	TRBV2	NA	many	CASAEYGVSTGELFF	TGTGCCTCAGCGGAGTACGGGGTTTCCACCGGGGAGCTGTTTTTT
TRBJ2-7	TRBV12-3/TRBV12-4	TRBD1	many	CASSTGQGAYEQYF	TGTGCCAGCAGCACGGGACAGGGGGCTTACGAGCAGTACTTC
TRBJ1-2	TRBV12-3/TRBV12-4	TRBD1	many	CASSLRDSYGYTF	TGTGCCAGCAGTCTCCGGGACAGCTATGGCTACACCTTC
TRBJ2-2	TRBV7-2	NA	many	CASKQGLVPGELFF	TGTGCCAGCAAACAGGGACTCGTCCCCGGGGAGCTGTTTTTT
TRBJ2-7	TRBV7-2	NA	NA	CASSYVVGAYEQYF	TGTGCCAGCAGCTACGTGGTGGGAGCCTACGAGCAGTACTTC
TRBJ2-7	TRBV6-1	NA	many	CASSEAGNSYEQYF	TGTGCCAGCAGTGAAGCGGGAAACTCCTACGAGCAGTACTTC